This passage covers 6 T cell receptor beta chains from one sample sequenced in a study of beta chain features in type 1 diabetes. Expressed TCRB transcripts were sequenced because the entire RNA isolate underwent reverse transcription. Profiling relied on immunoSEQ multiplex PCR, and the TCRdb table lists in-frame clones only, not all of them. This sample has 450,000 or so clones; 9.5% to 12% occur once, and the top ten carry 0.045% to 0.05%. Sequencing was carried out using naive CD4+ T cells from blood. These receptors were collected from a woman between 18 and 29 years old in good health.

CDR3 coding DNA: TGTGCCAGCAGTGAACTGGGCAGCATCTCTGGGGCCAACGTCCTGACTTTC. Encoded protein: CASSELGSISGANVLTF. This chain connects TRBV6-1 to TRBJ2-6; no clear D gene. Germline V lookup: CDR1 MNHNS, CDR2 SASEGT. The ends were cut back, 2 bases at V and 0 bases at J, with 11 bases in the middle. This CDR3 comprises 17 residues.

CDR3 region: CSVAEGWSNQPQHF. The CDR3 coding sequence is TGCAGCGTTGCTGAAGGGTGGAGCAATCAGCCCCAGCATTTT. The chain carries TRBV29-1 and TRBJ1-5; D gene ambiguous. CDR3 length equals 14 residues. Germline-derived CDR1 and CDR2 are SQVTM and ANQGSEA. Between the trimmed V and J ends, which lost 4 bases and 1 base, there was a span of 11 bases.

This clone has a handful of counts. This chain joins TRBV10-3 and TRBJ2-3; D remains ambiguous. Germline lookup yields CDR1 ENHRY and CDR2 SYGVKD. This CDR3 comprises 12 residues. V dropped 2 bases and J dropped 5 bases, with 5 bases sitting between them. In DNA form, the CDR3 reads TGTGCCATCAGTGAGCTTCGAGATACGCAGTATTTT. It yields the protein CAISELRDTQYF.

The genes are TRBV5-4 and TRBJ1-4, with TRBD1 matching 7 bases. The length of the CDR3 is 14 residues. Germline-derived CDR1 and CDR2 are SGHNT and YYREEE (reference sequence). Germline trimming cut 4 bases from V and 3 bases from J; bases unmatched to any gene: 3. Written as DNA, the CDR3 is TGTGCCAGCAGCGCCGGGACAGCTAATGAAAAACTGTTTTTT. Its translation is CASSAGTANEKLFF.

This clone was observed a handful of times. The chain is built from TRBV4-3 and TRBJ2-2; 12 nucleotides align to TRBD2. Losses at the gene ends were 1 base for V and 4 bases for J; bases not matched to a gene: 1. The CDR3 runs 16 residues. Germline CDR1 is LGHNA and CDR2 is YSLEER. CDR3 residues: CASSQALAGGTGELFF. CDR3 in DNA: TGCGCCAGCAGCCAAGCACTAGCGGGAGGCACCGGGGAGCTGTTTTTT.

The rearrangement joins TRBV7-9 to TRBJ1-6; D call uncertain. CDR3 length: 14 residues. Per germline, CDR1 SEHNR and CDR2 FQNEAQ (reference sequence). The V and J ends lost 5 bases and 11 bases respectively, with 16 bases between them. The CDR3 bases are TGTGCCAGCAGCCCCCCACGGACCGAAACACCCCTCCACTTT. It translates to CASSPPRTETPLHF.